This passage covers 17 T cell receptor beta chains from one sample sequenced in a study of T cells in Graves' hyperthyroidism and ophthalmopathy. RNA transcripts provided the source from which TCR beta CDR3 regions were amplified. An initial round of RT-PCR targeting the TCR CDR3 relied on the HTBI primer set. Each CDR3 protein gets one entry after TCRdb re-called the multiplex PCR reads with MiXCR. The data contain about 350,000 distinct CDR3 sequences, around 13% of them seen just once; the ten biggest clones take up roughly 25%. The sample taken for sequencing was blood. The receptors were gathered from a young woman with Graves' hyperthyroidism.

The chain recombines TRBV29-1 with TRBJ2-5; either TRBD1 or TRBD2 may fit D (6 bases each). The ends were cut back, 6 bases at V and 2 bases at J, with 13 bases in the middle. Per germline, CDR1 SQVTM and CDR2 ANQGSEA. The CDR3 consists of 13 residues. CDR3 sequence: CSVGRGGQETQYF. CDR3 bases: TGCAGCGTGGGGAGAGGGGGGCAAGAGACCCAGTACTTC.

This sequence joins TRBV12-3 or TRBV12-4 and TRBJ2-7; the D gene is possibly TRBD2 (6 bases). V lost 6 bases to trimming and J lost 5 bases, with 11 bases between them. The CDR3 has 12 amino acids. CDR3 sequence (DNA): TGTGCCAGCAGCGCGGGAACGAACGAGCAGTACTTC. Its protein is CASSAGTNEQYF.

This chain links TRBV18 with TRBJ1-4, with no clear D. The V end was cut by 0 bases, the J end by 8 bases, with 10 bases between. The CDR3 is 14 residues long. Germline V gives CDR1 KGHSH, CDR2 LQKENI. This chain's CDR3 is CASSPPTGREKLFF. Written as DNA, the CDR3 is TGTGCCAGCTCACCACCGACCGGCCGCGAAAAACTGTTTTTT.

The sample holds many counts of this clonotype. The chain links TRBV20-1 to TRBJ2-3; D is perhaps TRBD1 (6 bases). Trimming shortened V by 0 bases and J by 4 bases, and 11 bases separated the two germline ends. Germline V CDR1 and CDR2: DFQATT, SNEGSKA (reference sequence). The CDR3 is 14 residues long. CDR3 sequence reads: CSARETGEPDTQYF. The CDR3 DNA sequence: TGCAGTGCTAGAGAGACAGGAGAGCCAGATACGCAGTATTTT.

A word on this clonotype: This clone may be a read error of a much larger clone one base away. The chain uses TRBV7-2 and TRBJ2-5; 9 nucleotides match TRBD2. Germline values: CDR1 SGHTA, CDR2 FQGNSA. The CDR3 has 15 residues. J was trimmed by 5 bases and V by 7 bases; bases with no gene match: 11. This chain's CDR3 is CASNSVAGEWETQYF. Here the CDR3 DNA reads TGTGCCAGCAACTCCGTAGCGGGAGAGTGGGAGACCCAGTACTTC.

This clonotype occurred many times. V usage is TRBV12-3 or TRBV12-4 and J usage is TRBJ2-2; tentatively, D is TRBD1 or TRBD2 (5 bases each). The CDR3 consists of 14 residues. V was clipped by 5 bases and J by 5 bases, with 12 bases between them. CDR3 coding DNA: TGTGCCAGCAGTCAAACGAGGGGTACCGGGGAGCTGTTTTTT. Residues: CASSQTRGTGELFF.

This clonotype was seen more than once but under ten times. The rearrangement joins TRBV29-1 to TRBJ2-3, with a tentative D call TRBD1 (6 bases). The CDR3 totals 11 residues. Germline loops: CDR1 SQVTM, CDR2 ANQGSEA. Trimming pared 4 bases from V and 6 bases from J, leaving 8 bases between. DNA of the CDR3: TGCAGCGTTGTGGGGGCGGATACGCAGTATTTT. The encoded protein is CSVVGADTQYF.

In its sample, this clonotype was seen a few times. V usage is TRBV6-1 and J usage is TRBJ2-7, with a possible D match to TRBD2 (6 bases). The germline V gene encodes CDR1 MNHNS and CDR2 SASEGT. Trimming removed 6 bases from V and 6 bases from J, with 9 bases in between. The CDR3 contains 11 residues. CDR3 bases: TGTGCCAGCAGAACTAGCTCCGAGCAGTACTTC. This sequence encodes CASRTSSEQYF.

A few counts support this clonotype. The CDR3 DNA follows: TGTGCCAGCAGCCTCGCCCTACGGGGGCGGATCATTCTGGACAATGAGCAGTTCTTC. This sequence encodes CASSLALRGRIILDNEQFF. The chain joins TRBV6-1 to TRBJ2-1; D tentatively reads TRBD1 or TRBD2 (6 bases each). Looked up from germline, CDR1 is MNHNS and CDR2 is SASEGT. The CDR3 contains 19 residues. Between the trimmed V and J ends, which lost 6 bases and 5 bases, there was a span of 29 bases.

This clonotype has only a few counts. This chain connects TRBV30 to TRBJ1-5; D might be TRBD1 (5 bases). The germline gives CDR1 GTSNPN, CDR2 SVGIG (reference sequence). With 4 bases removed from V and 0 bases from J, the gap between germline ends came to 13 bases. The CDR3 runs to 15 residues. CDR3: CAWNPGSSSNQPQHF. CDR3 coding DNA: TGTGCCTGGAACCCAGGGAGCTCTAGCAATCAGCCCCAGCATTTT.

This clonotype was counted only a few times. V usage is TRBV24-1 and J usage is TRBJ2-1; the D is unclear. The germline V gene encodes CDR1 KGHDR and CDR2 SFDVKD. Trimming cost V 3 bases and J 12 bases, with 14 bases left between them. The CDR3 has 13 residues. DNA of the CDR3: TGTGCCACCAGTGATCCCCAGGAGTTCGGGCAGTTCTTC. Its protein is CATSDPQEFGQFF.

This clonotype has only a few counts. The rearrangement joins TRBV3-1 to TRBJ2-7; no firm D call. From germline, CDR1 is LGHDT and CDR2 YNNKEL (reference sequence). The CDR3 has 15 residues. The V end was cut by 1 base, the J end by 3 bases, with 13 bases between. The CDR3: CASSQAYPWVYEQYF. DNA of the CDR3: TGTGCCAGCAGCCAAGCCTACCCCTGGGTCTACGAGCAGTACTTC.

A few counts support this clonotype. This chain connects TRBV4-1 to TRBJ2-5; 9 bases agree with TRBD1. Trimming took 0 bases from V and 5 from J; bases not matched to a gene: 4. This CDR3 region has 15 residues. The germline V gene has CDR1 MGHRA and CDR2 YSYEKL. This chain's CDR3 is CASSQEQGAVETQYF. CDR3 bases: TGCGCCAGCAGCCAAGAACAGGGGGCGGTGGAGACCCAGTACTTC.

In this sample, this clonotype turned up many times. The chain links TRBV12-3 or TRBV12-4 to TRBJ2-1; TRBD1 might be the D (6 bases). CDR3 length equals 15 residues. Trimming pared 2 bases from V and 10 bases from J, leaving 18 bases between. The CDR3 sequence: CASSLLYREGGEQFF. CDR3 nucleotides: TGTGCCAGCAGTTTACTTTACAGGGAAGGTGGCGAGCAGTTCTTC.

With respect to this clonotype: A much larger clone differs from this one at a single base, so this may be a read error. The chain has TRBV28 and TRBJ2-1, with 7 bases lining up with TRBD1. Germline CDR1 is MDHEN and CDR2 is SYDVKM. The CDR3 loop spans 13 amino acids. The CDR3 region is CASSLTGLNEEFF. As DNA, the CDR3 is TGTGCCAGCAGCCTGACAGGGTTGAATGAGGAGTTCTTC.

This clonotype was found many times. This chain joins TRBV10-3 and TRBJ2-7, with D possibly TRBD2 on 5 matching bases. The V end was cut by 0 bases, the J end by 3 bases, with 12 bases between. In germline, CDR1 is ENHRY, CDR2 SYGVKD. This CDR3 has 15 amino acids. In DNA, the CDR3 is TGTGCCATCAGTGAGTCGATGGGAGCGTTCTACGAGCAGTACTTC. Translation gives CAISESMGAFYEQYF.

In its sample, this clonotype was seen many times. The chain joins TRBV28 to TRBJ2-2, with 10 bases aligning to TRBD2. The CDR3 covers 18 residues. Germline CDR1 and CDR2: MDHEN and SYDVKM. V shed 3 bases, J shed 6 bases, and the junction held 13 bases outside the gene matches. In DNA, the CDR3 is TGTGCCAGCAGTTTTCTAATAACTAGCGGGGCCCAAGCCGGGGAGCTGTTTTTT. It codes for CASSFLITSGAQAGELFF.